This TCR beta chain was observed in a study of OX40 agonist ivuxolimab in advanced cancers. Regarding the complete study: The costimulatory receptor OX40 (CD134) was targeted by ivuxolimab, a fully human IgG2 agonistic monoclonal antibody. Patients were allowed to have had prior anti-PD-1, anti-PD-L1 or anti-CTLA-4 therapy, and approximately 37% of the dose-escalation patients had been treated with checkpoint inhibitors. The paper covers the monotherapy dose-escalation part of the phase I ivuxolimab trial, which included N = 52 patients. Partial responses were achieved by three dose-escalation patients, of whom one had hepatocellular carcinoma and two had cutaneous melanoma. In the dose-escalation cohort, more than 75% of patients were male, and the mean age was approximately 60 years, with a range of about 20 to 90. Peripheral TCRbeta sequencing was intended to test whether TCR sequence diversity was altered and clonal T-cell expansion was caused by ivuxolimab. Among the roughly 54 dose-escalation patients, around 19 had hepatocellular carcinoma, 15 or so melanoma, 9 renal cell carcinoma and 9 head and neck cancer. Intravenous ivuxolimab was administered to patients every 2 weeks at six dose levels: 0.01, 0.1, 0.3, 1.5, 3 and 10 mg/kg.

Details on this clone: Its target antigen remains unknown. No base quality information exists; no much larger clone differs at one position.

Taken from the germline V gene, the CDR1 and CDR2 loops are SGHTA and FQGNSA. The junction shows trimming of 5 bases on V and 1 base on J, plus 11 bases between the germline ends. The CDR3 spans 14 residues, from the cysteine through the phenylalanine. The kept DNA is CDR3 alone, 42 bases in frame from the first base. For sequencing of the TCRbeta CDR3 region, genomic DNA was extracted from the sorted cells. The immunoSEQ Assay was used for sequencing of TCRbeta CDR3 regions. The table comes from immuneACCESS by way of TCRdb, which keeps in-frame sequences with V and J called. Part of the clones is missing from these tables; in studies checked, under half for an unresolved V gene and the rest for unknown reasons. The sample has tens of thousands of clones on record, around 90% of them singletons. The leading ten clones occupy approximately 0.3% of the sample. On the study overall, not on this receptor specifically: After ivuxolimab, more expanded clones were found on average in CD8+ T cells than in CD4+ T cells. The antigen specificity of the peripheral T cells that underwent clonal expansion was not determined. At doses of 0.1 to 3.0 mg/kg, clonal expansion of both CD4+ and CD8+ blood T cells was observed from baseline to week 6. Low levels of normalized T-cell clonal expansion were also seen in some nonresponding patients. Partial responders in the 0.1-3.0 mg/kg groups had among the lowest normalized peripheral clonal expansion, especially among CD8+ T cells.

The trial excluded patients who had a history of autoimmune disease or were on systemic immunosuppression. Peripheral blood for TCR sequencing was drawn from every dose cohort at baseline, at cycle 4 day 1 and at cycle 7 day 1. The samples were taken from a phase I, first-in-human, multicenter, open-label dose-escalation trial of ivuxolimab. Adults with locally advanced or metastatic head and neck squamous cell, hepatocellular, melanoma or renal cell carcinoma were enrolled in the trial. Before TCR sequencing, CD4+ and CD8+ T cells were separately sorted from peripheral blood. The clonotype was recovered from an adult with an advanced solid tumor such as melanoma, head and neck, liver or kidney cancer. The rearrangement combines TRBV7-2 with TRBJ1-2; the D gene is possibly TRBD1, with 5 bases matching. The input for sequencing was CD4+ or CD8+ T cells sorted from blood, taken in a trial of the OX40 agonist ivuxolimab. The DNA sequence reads TGTGCCAGCAGCCCTCAGGGCTTTAACTATGGCTACACCTTC. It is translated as CASSPQGFNYGYTF.